The entry below describes one TCR beta chain. What it binds is unknown. The entry originates in a study of cytomegalovirus exposure and HLA in healthy donors. Overall study context: Some 90 million unique TCRs from HLA-typed donors were held in an early data release. Whole-study results and caveats: Later, TCR association rates were found to vary by HLA locus, highest for DRB1 and lowest for HLA-C. Analyses of presence/absence relied on an assumption of roughly uniform sequencing depth across donors.

Germline V gives CDR1 SGDLS, CDR2 YYNGEE. The CDR3 is 15 residues long. V dropped 6 bases and J dropped 9; count of bases not matched to a gene: 13. It was with 60 Vbeta and 13 Jbeta primers that the PCR ran. TCRdb keeps only in-frame clones here, not all; method: immunoSEQ multiplex PCR. The profile shows around 170,000 clones, around 80% of them singletons. The gene calls are TRBV9 and TRBJ2-1; the match to TRBD1 covers 9 bases. The TCR sequence derives from a man between 18 and 29 years old in good health and CMV-seronegative. The material sequenced was PBMCs. CDR3 loop: CASNVPGQGRSEQFF. In DNA, the CDR3 is TGTGCCAGCAACGTGCCGGGACAGGGTAGGAGTGAGCAGTTCTTC.